Reported below is one T cell receptor (beta chain). Its antigen is still unknown. Here immunoSEQ multiplex PCR was the method, and the copy in TCRdb shows in-frame clones only, minus some. Among about 32,000 clones, approximately 94% were seen once, and the ten largest hold about 7.8%. The sample comes from a study of T cells in tuberculosis. Study-wide background: A South African cohort included IGRA-negative adolescents, latently infected IGRA-positive adolescents and adults with active tuberculosis.

Study-wide findings and caveats: Using the GMM-specific repertoire gave over 80% accuracy versus around 74% with motifs. Samples were chosen by availability of cryopreserved specimens. Smaller alpha distances in active tuberculosis partly reflected shorter CDR3-alpha lengths.

The receptor comes from a donor between 10 and 35 years old with latent tuberculosis or without tuberculosis infection. Specimen: PBMCs.

The CDR3 protein is CASSVRDRAHNEQFF. In nucleotides, the CDR3 is TGTGCCAGCAGCGTCCGGGACAGGGCTCACAATGAGCAGTTCTTC. J is TRBJ2-1 and V is TRBV9; 9 bases align to TRBD1. The CDR3 is made up of 15 amino acids. The germline V gene has CDR1 SGDLS and CDR2 YYNGEE. With 2 bases clipped from V and 5 bases from J, the junction kept 5 bases outside the gene matches.